This T cell receptor (beta chain) originates from a study of blood T cell repertoires in COVID-19. About the study: Samples representing acute and convalescent COVID-19 were sourced from the United States, Italy and Spain. T cells, B-cell-depleted T cells, or PBMCs supplied cDNA or gDNA.

Per the authors' pipeline: Scientists estimated how many nucleated cells there were by amplifying reference gene primers. Produced via immunoSEQ multiplex PCR; TCRdb's table is partial and in-frame only. Clonal size and the V and J genes are those of that table, whereas D and trimming came from the DNA. The data hold about 180,000 clones, with approximately 85% observed a single time. Seattle patient enrollment occurred during active infection, with longitudinal follow-up thereafter. The CDR3 covers 13 residues. V lost 5 bases and J lost 2, with 7 bases in between. Germline-derived CDR1 and CDR2 are SGHTA and FQGNSA.

The source material was peripheral blood. The TCR comes from a man at least 80 years old with COVID-19, enrolled during active disease. J is TRBJ1-5 and V is TRBV7-2; D not resolved. CDR3 nucleotides: TGTGCCAGCAGCCCTAATGGCAATCAGCCCCAGCATTTT. As protein: CASSPNGNQPQHF.